Listed below are T cell receptor beta chains from one sample, sequenced in a study of blood T cell repertoires in COVID-19. Method: immunoSEQ multiplex PCR; TCRdb's copy keeps in-frame clones and lacks some. The data hold roughly 70,000 clones, with more than 75% observed a single time. Sequenced input: peripheral blood. The receptors were sampled from a man aged 45-65 years with active COVID-19. Both conserved end residues are part of each CDR3. A D gene is named only where the DNA matches it firmly. Part of the rows lack a size; the others show once, few, many or a class for expanded clones.

>TRBJ2-2|TRBV29-1|-|-
CSVRNVGSSNGELFF
TGCAGCGTTAGAAACGTCGGGTCGTCAAACGGGGAGCTGTTTTTT
>TRBJ1-5|TRBV6-6|-|few
CASSPFPRGHQKGDQPQHF
TGTGCCAGCAGTCCCTTTCCCCGGGGACACCAAAAGGGCGATCAGCCCCAGCATTTT
>TRBJ2-7|TRBV20-1|-|once
CSARDAALYF
TGCAGTGCTAGAGATGCGGCTTTGTACTTC
>TRBJ1-2|TRBV7-8|TRBD1|-
CASSSRGREWGYTF
TGTGCCAGCAGCTCAAGGGGGCGCGAATGGGGCTACACCTTC
>TRBJ1-1|TRBV12-3/TRBV12-4|-|few
CASSLPVHTEAFF
TGTGCCAGCAGTTTACCAGTTCACACTGAAGCTTTCTTT
>TRBJ2-4|TRBV7-9|-|-
CASSLLASVAKNIQYF
TGTGCCAGCAGCTTGTTGGCTAGCGTAGCCAAAAACATTCAGTACTTC
>TRBJ1-5|TRBV28|-|-
CASWGRIGTAGQPQHF
TGTGCCAGCTGGGGGAGGATCGGGACGGCTGGTCAGCCCCAGCATTTT
>TRBJ2-3|TRBV14|-|-
CASSQATRGTQYF
TGTGCCAGCAGCCAGGCGACTAGAGGTACGCAGTATTTT
>TRBJ2-3|TRBV4-2|TRBD2|-
CASSHRPGGATSTDTQYF
TGTGCCAGCAGCCATAGACCGGGAGGGGCCACTAGCACAGATACGCAGTATTTT
>TRBJ2-7|TRBV21-1|-|-
CASSQRANRDSYEQYF
TGTGCCAGCAGCCAAAGAGCGAACAGGGACTCCTACGAGCAGTACTTC
>TRBJ1-2|TRBV7-2|-|-
CASSAQGNGYTF
TGTGCCAGCAGCGCCCAGGGGAATGGCTACACCTTC
>TRBJ1-1|TRBV27|-|-
CASSRLPAGTEAFF
TGTGCCAGCAGTCGTCTCCCGGCGGGCACTGAAGCTTTCTTT
>TRBJ2-6|TRBV4-1|-|-
CASSQDGSGANVLTF
TGCGCCAGCAGCCAAGACGGCTCTGGGGCCAACGTCCTGACTTTC
>TRBJ2-1|TRBV7-2|-|-
CASSLKTTVEQFF
TGTGCCAGCAGCTTAAAAACTACGGTTGAGCAGTTCTTC
>TRBJ2-2|TRBV24-1|TRBD1|once
CATSRDRGSGELFF
TGTGCCACCAGCCGGGACAGGGGGTCCGGGGAGCTGTTTTTT
>TRBJ2-5|TRBV7-2|TRBD2|-
CASSLEASGSFRETQYF
TGTGCCAGCAGCTTAGAGGCTAGCGGGAGCTTTCGTGAGACCCAGTACTTC
>TRBJ1-4|TRBV15|TRBD1|-
CATSRERQGIREKLFF
TGTGCCACCAGCAGGGAAAGACAGGGTATAAGGGAAAAACTGTTTTTT
>TRBJ1-1|TRBV15|-|-
CATSRAQGNTEAFF
TGTGCCACCAGCAGAGCACAGGGGAACACTGAAGCTTTCTTT
>TRBJ1-1|TRBV13|TRBD1|-
CASTIDRANTEAFF
TGTGCCAGCACCATCGACAGGGCGAACACTGAAGCTTTCTTT
>TRBJ1-1|TRBV19|-|-
CASTNLGAGTEAFF
TGTGCCAGTACCAATCTGGGGGCCGGGACTGAAGCTTTCTTT
>TRBJ2-1|TRBV7-2|TRBD2|-
CASRDRGDEQFF
TGTGCCAGCAGGGACCGGGGGGATGAGCAGTTCTTC
>TRBJ2-2|TRBV5-4|TRBD1|-
CASSLDRVSTGELFF
TGTGCCAGCAGCCTAGACAGGGTCAGCACCGGGGAGCTGTTTTTT
>TRBJ1-2|TRBV27|-|many
CASSFFGPQGGYGYTF
TGTGCCAGCAGTTTCTTCGGGCCTCAGGGAGGCTATGGCTACACCTTC
>TRBJ2-7|TRBV25-1|-|-
CASSEYQGVHEQYF
TGTGCCAGCAGTGAATATCAAGGGGTCCACGAGCAGTACTTC
>TRBJ2-7|TRBV2|TRBD1|-
CASSGTGQGAREQYF
TGTGCCAGCAGTGGAACCGGACAGGGGGCTCGCGAGCAGTACTTC
>TRBJ2-5|TRBV5-1|-|-
CASSYAPGGSETQYF
TGCGCCAGCAGCTACGCACCTGGGGGCTCGGAGACCCAGTACTTC
>TRBJ1-1|TRBV7-2|-|-
CASSPKGHTMNTEAFF
TGTGCCAGCAGCCCCAAGGGACACACTATGAACACTGAAGCTTTCTTT
>TRBJ1-2|TRBV6-4|TRBD1|once
CASSPTGDYGYTF
TGTGCCAGCAGTCCGACAGGGGACTATGGCTACACCTTC
>TRBJ1-1|TRBV6-4|TRBD1|once
CASSRDGLRGQEAFF
TGTGCCAGCAGTCGAGACGGTCTAAGGGGGCAGGAAGCTTTCTTT
>TRBJ2-1|TRBV3-1/TRBV3-2|TRBD1|-
CASSQAGPGGSNEQFF
TGTGCCAGCAGCCAAGCGGGGCCAGGGGGTTCCAATGAGCAGTTCTTC
>TRBJ1-3|TRBV5-1|TRBD1|once
CASSLDRGGNTIYF
TGCGCCAGCAGCTTGGACAGGGGAGGAAACACCATATATTTT
>TRBJ1-2|TRBV7-9|TRBD1|-
CASSLASGTGGNGYTF
TGTGCCAGCAGCTTAGCGTCCGGGACAGGGGGTAATGGCTACACCTTC
>TRBJ1-1|TRBV5-4|-|-
CASSLQGAEGTEAFF
TGTGCCAGCAGCTTGCAGGGAGCGGAGGGGACTGAAGCTTTCTTT
>TRBJ2-1|TRBV11-2|-|-
CASSLVAYNEQFF
TGTGCCAGCAGCTTAGTAGCTTACAATGAGCAGTTCTTC
>TRBJ1-3|TRBV11-3|-|few
CASSSDGSSGNTIYF
TGTGCCAGCAGCTCCGACGGGAGCTCTGGAAACACCATATATTTT
>TRBJ2-3|TRBV6-5|-|-
CATYGTYTDTQYF
TGTGCCACCTACGGGACTTACACAGATACGCAGTATTTT
>TRBJ1-5|TRBV6-5|-|-
CASRTQEAQPQHF
TGTGCCAGCAGGACCCAGGAGGCTCAGCCCCAGCATTTT
>TRBJ1-2|TRBV5-1|TRBD1|-
CASSLTGTGGFGYTF
TGCGCCAGCAGTTTGACCGGGACAGGGGGCTTCGGCTACACCTTC
>TRBJ2-7|TRBV15|TRBD1|-
CATSTRTGGPSEQYF
TGTGCCACCAGCACCCGGACAGGGGGCCCCTCCGAGCAGTACTTC
>TRBJ2-1|TRBV27|-|-
CASTKGGPYNEQFF
TGTGCCAGCACCAAAGGAGGTCCCTACAATGAGCAGTTCTTC
>TRBJ1-5|TRBV16|-|-
CASSQHPTSTGYSNQPQHF
TGTGCCAGCAGCCAACACCCAACTTCGACAGGTTATAGCAATCAGCCCCAGCATTTT
>TRBJ2-4|TRBV7-2|-|-
CASSLAWAGAKNIQYF
TGTGCCAGCAGCTTAGCCTGGGCGGGAGCCAAAAACATTCAGTACTTC
>TRBJ1-2|TRBV25-1|TRBD1|-
CASSAQGAGYTF
TGTGCCAGCAGTGCTCAGGGGGCGGGCTACACCTTC
>TRBJ2-1|TRBV5-1|-|-
CASSPLRNSNEQFF
TGCGCCAGCAGCCCGCTCCGCAACAGTAATGAGCAGTTCTTC
>TRBJ1-2|TRBV28|TRBD1|-
CASSAIPDREPSYGYTF
TGTGCCAGCAGTGCCATCCCGGACAGGGAACCATCCTATGGCTACACCTTC
>TRBJ2-5|TRBV4-3|-|-
CASSLDYEAETQYF
TGCGCCAGCAGCCTAGACTATGAAGCAGAGACCCAGTACTTC
>TRBJ1-4|TRBV10-3|-|-
CAISESGLEKLFF
TGTGCCATCAGTGAGTCCGGGTTGGAAAAACTGTTTTTT
>TRBJ1-2|TRBV28|TRBD1|-
CASSAQGAPFSVYGYTF
TGTGCCAGCAGTGCCCAGGGGGCGCCTTTTTCCGTCTATGGCTACACCTTC
>TRBJ1-6|TRBV20-1|TRBD1|-
CSASGRQGTRSPLHF
TGCAGTGCTAGTGGACGACAGGGGACGCGGTCACCCCTCCACTTT
>TRBJ1-6|TRBV4-3|-|-
CASSQDGAAYNSPLHF
TGCGCCAGCAGCCAAGATGGAGCGGCCTATAATTCACCCCTCCACTTT
>TRBJ1-2|TRBV19|-|-
CASSQGYGYTF
TGTGCCAGTAGCCAGGGGTATGGCTACACCTTC
>TRBJ2-1|TRBV14|TRBD2|once
CASSQWTSPYNEQFF
TGTGCCAGCAGCCAGTGGACTAGCCCCTACAATGAGCAGTTCTTC
>TRBJ2-1|TRBV6-5|TRBD2|-
CASRGTSGFPGEQFF
TGTGCCAGCAGGGGGACTAGCGGTTTTCCCGGTGAGCAGTTCTTC